One and the same sample provided the 6 T cell receptor beta chains below, sequenced in a study of shared clonotypes between healthy human individuals. Naive CD8 cells lacked CD45RO, underwent positive selection for CCR7 and left out terminally differentiated effector memory CD45RA+ cells. Assay: immunoSEQ multiplex PCR; the TCRdb copy retains only in-frame clones and omits some. The sample holds more than 2 million clones, 80% to 95% seen once. Material for sequencing was naive CD8+ T cells from PBMCs. The receptors stem from a man aged 18-30 years in good health. Some clones in this sample may be carry-over from other donors' samples.

This rearrangement joins TRBV19 to TRBJ1-4; TRBD1 matches 8 bases. Per the germline V gene, CDR1 is LNHDA and CDR2 is SQIVND (reference sequence). This CDR3 contains 16 residues. The V gene end was trimmed by 3 bases and the J gene end by 4 bases; junction bases not matched to a gene: 7. As DNA, the CDR3 is TGTGCCAGTAGTATCCCCGGACAGGGCGATAATGAAAAACTGTTTTTT. It codes for CASSIPGQGDNEKLFF.

The chain couples TRBV2 to TRBJ2-1; weak D call: TRBD2 (5 bases). Germline lookup yields CDR1 SNHLY and CDR2 FYNNEI. The V gene lost 10 bases and the J gene lost 10 bases, with 17 bases spanning the gap. CDR3 size: 12 residues. The CDR3: CATYRGSEEQFF. CDR3 sequence (DNA): TGTGCCACCTACCGAGGGAGCGAAGAGCAGTTCTTC.

The genes are TRBV7-3 and TRBJ1-2, with D tentatively TRBD1 (5 bases). V was cut by 1 base and J by 1 base, with 13 bases left in between. The germline CDR1 and CDR2 sequences are SGHTA and FQGTGA. The CDR3 has 16 amino acids. Here the CDR3 reads CASSLMAGQHNYGYTF. The CDR3 nucleotides read TGTGCCAGCAGCTTAATGGCAGGGCAACATAACTATGGCTACACCTTC.

A note on this clone: One junction end does not reproduce the germline sequence, and a read error may be involved. The chain combines TRBV29-1 with TRBJ2-7; D not certain. Germline lookup yields CDR1 SQVTM and CDR2 ANQGSEA. The CDR3 consists of 13 residues. CDR3: CSVEGADSYGQYF. The CDR3 region has the DNA TGCAGCGTTGAAGGGGCCGACTCCTACGGGCAGTACTTC.

The V gene is TRBV10-1, the J gene TRBJ2-3; D might be TRBD2 (5 bases). V was shortened by 6 bases and J by 2 bases, with 15 bases between the two germline ends. The CDR3 loop spans 15 amino acids. The V gene's germline CDR1 is WNHNN and CDR2 SYGVQD (reference sequence). CDR3 bases: TGCGCCAGCAGCCGGTCAGACTACTACACAGATACGCAGTATTTT. Translated: CASSRSDYYTDTQYF.

V is TRBV27 and J is TRBJ2-7, with TRBD2 matching over 10 bases. Germline V lookup: CDR1 MNHEY, CDR2 SMNVEV (reference sequence). Trimming at V came to 5 bases and at J to 3 bases, leaving 10 bases not matched to a gene. The CDR3 spans 16 residues. CDR3 coding DNA: TGTGCCAGCAGTCCCTCTAGCGGGAGTCTTCACTACGAGCAGTACTTC. Amino acid sequence: CASSPSSGSLHYEQYF.